Given below is one T cell receptor beta chain in context. This clone's antigen is unknown. No base quality information exists; no much larger clone differs at one position. This sample was included in a study of radiation and T cells in renal cell carcinoma (dated by TCRdb to 2020 to 2022). Background on the whole study: Samples came from a clinical trial, in which primary renal cell carcinomas received 15 Gy stereotactic body radiation therapy followed by nephrectomy 4 weeks later. In the approximately 53 samples combined, about 4 million unique CDR3 nucleotide sequences were found, encoding about 2,700,000 unique CDR3 amino acid sequences. In total, 50 to 60 samples, comprising some 25 tumors and some 27 peripheral blood samples, were subjected to TCR beta sequencing.

TCR beta libraries were generated from genomic DNA with the immunoSEQ kit, following the manufacturer's recommendations. Library preparation used a first multiplex PCR with proprietary primers, then a second PCR adding unique barcodes, with bead cleanups after each round. A kit-provided positive control reaction and a negative control reaction were included in every sample batch. The final libraries were assessed on an Agilent 4200 TapeStation D1000 ScreenTape, pooled by volume, and quantified by qPCR. An Illumina NextSeq500 fitted with a MidOutput 150-cycle cartridge performed the sequencing, running 156 Read1 cycles and 15 Index1 cycles with the kit's custom primers. The pooled library was loaded at around 1 pM, and 20% PhiX control was spiked in. On the authors' methods: The vendor-processed data were analyzed in R, and a clonotype was defined as all T cells that share the same CDR3 nucleotide sequence. In the clone abundance analyses, frequencies were normalized to the 10,000 most abundant clones in each sample. Before analysis, public T cell clones were removed, and these numbered fewer than six per sample on average. An abundance difference of at least 32-fold between compartments was the criterion for calling clonotypes tumor-enriched or baseline blood-enriched. A beta-binomial differential abundance model was applied to find clonotypes that expanded or contracted between blood time points. Similarity between tumor and blood repertoires was quantified using the Baroni-Urbani and Buser coefficient, and groups were compared with two-tailed Wilcoxon tests in R. TCRdb limited this immuneACCESS table to in-frame rearrangements with V and J called. A share of clones is missing; checked studies link under half to unresolved V genes, and the rest is unexplained. V and J calls and clone size are given by that table; D and trimming were obtained from the DNA. The sample yields about 150,000 clones; approximately 88% were counted once. Jointly, the top ten make up around 13% of the sample.

General study outcomes and caveats: The single-armed trial design could not address effects of radiation dose or scheduling on the TCR repertoire. Top tumor clonotypes rose in blood from baseline to 2 weeks post-radiation, then contracted by 4 weeks, suggesting transient expansion of tumor-resident clones. Blood repertoire dynamics were not followed beyond 4 weeks after treatment. Because pretreatment tumor biopsies were not available, the baseline intratumoral presence of clonotypes could not be determined.

From the cysteine through the phenylalanine, the CDR3 covers 15 amino acids. Only the CDR3 region is kept as DNA, spanning 45 bases read in frame from base 1. The junction shows trimming of 4 bases on V and 5 bases on J, and the gene matches do not reach 10 bases of it. CDR1 and CDR2 are drawn from the germline V gene: SGHRS, YFSETQ. The sample's time point label, in plain terms: blood 2 weeks post-SBRT. Reading the label with the study, this specimen's treatment or condition is: 15 Gy SBRT to primary tumor, nephrectomy 4 weeks later. To track tumor-enriched clonotypes, serial peripheral blood was sampled from radiation-treated patients at baseline and at 2 weeks and 4 weeks after SBRT. Every patient's renal cell carcinoma showed clear cell pathology. The QIAamp DNA Blood Mini Kit (Qiagen) was used to prepare genomic DNA for TCR sequencing. Only samples passing all quality control checks were included in the analyses.

The source material was blood, sampled from a patient whose treatment included radiotherapy and nephrectomy. The sequence derives from a woman between 45 and 65 years old with renal cell carcinoma. The chain employs TRBV5-1 and TRBJ2-5; TRBD2 lines up with 8 middle nucleotides. The CDR3 sequence is CASSAGGGLVETQYF. The sequenced DNA is TGCGCCAGCAGCGCCGGCGGGGGGTTGGTTGAGACCCAGTACTTC.